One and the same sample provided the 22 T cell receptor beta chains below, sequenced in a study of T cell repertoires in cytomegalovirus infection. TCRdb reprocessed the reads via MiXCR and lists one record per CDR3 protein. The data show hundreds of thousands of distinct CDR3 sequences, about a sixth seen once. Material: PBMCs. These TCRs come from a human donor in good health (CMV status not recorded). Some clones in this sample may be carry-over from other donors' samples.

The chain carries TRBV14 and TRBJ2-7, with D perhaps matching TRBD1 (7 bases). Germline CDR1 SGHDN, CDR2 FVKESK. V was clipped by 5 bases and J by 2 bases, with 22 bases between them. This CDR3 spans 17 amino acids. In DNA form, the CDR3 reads TGTGCCAGCAGCGCTTCGTCAGGGGGGCCAGACCCCTACGAGCAGTACTTC. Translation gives CASSASSGGPDPYEQYF.

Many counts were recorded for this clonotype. In DNA form, the CDR3 reads TGTGCCAGCAGCTTGGGACTAGCGGGGGGCCGGCGGCAGACCCAGTACTTC. Translating it yields CASSLGLAGGRRQTQYF. The rearrangement links TRBV7-2 to TRBJ2-5; TRBD2 matches at 15 bases. The germline V gene has CDR1 SGHTA and CDR2 FQGNSA. The CDR3 extends over 17 amino acids. J lost 6 bases, V lost 3 bases, and 8 bases had no gene match.

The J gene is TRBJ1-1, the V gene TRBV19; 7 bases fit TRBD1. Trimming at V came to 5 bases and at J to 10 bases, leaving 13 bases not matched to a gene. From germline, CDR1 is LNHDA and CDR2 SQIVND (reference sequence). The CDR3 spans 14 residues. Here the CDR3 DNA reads TGTGCCAGTAGTGCAGCAGGGGGACATCTGGGAGCTTTCTTT. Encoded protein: CASSAAGGHLGAFF.

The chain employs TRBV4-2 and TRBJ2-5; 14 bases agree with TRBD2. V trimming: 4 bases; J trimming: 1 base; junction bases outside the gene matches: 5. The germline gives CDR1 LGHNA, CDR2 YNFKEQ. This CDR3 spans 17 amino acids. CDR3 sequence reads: CASSPGLAGALQETQYF. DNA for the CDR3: TGTGCCAGCAGCCCGGGACTAGCGGGGGCCCTCCAAGAGACCCAGTACTTC.

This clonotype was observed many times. CDR3 coding DNA: TGCGCCAGCAGACGAACCCGGGACAGTCCCGCTGAAGCTTTCTTT. Protein: CASRRTRDSPAEAFF. J is TRBJ1-1 and V is TRBV10-2, with 7 bases matching TRBD1. CDR3 length equals 15 residues. Germline CDR1 is WSHSY and CDR2 is SAAADI. The V segment lost 6 bases and the J segment 6 bases; nucleotides outside the gene matches: 13.

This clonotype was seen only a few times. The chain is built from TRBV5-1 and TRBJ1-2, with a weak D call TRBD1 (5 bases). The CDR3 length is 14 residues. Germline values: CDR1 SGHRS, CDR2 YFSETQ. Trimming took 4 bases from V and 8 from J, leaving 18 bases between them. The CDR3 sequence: CASSPVVGQGGYTF. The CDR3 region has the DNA TGCGCCAGCAGCCCAGTCGTGGGGCAAGGAGGCTACACCTTC.

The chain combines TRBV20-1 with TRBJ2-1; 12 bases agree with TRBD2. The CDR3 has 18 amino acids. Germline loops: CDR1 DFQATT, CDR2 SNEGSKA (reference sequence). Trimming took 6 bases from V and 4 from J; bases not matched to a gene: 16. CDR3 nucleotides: TGCAGTGCAGGACCCCGAGGCCAAGGGACTAGCGGGTACAATGAGCAGTTCTTC. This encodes CSAGPRGQGTSGYNEQFF.

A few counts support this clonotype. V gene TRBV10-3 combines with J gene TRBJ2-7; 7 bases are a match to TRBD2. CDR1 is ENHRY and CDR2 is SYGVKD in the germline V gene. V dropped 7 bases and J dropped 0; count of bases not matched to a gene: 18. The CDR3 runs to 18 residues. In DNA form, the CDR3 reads TGTGCCATCACCCGCCCGGGGACGAGCGGGGACGGCTCCTACGAGCAGTACTTC. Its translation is CAITRPGTSGDGSYEQYF.

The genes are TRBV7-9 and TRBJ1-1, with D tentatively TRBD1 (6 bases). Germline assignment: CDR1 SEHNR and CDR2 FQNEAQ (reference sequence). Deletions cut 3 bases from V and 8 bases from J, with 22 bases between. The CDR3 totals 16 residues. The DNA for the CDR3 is TGTGCCAGCAGCTTTGCAGGGGTAGGATTCACGAGAGAAGCTTTCTTT. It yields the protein CASSFAGVGFTREAFF.

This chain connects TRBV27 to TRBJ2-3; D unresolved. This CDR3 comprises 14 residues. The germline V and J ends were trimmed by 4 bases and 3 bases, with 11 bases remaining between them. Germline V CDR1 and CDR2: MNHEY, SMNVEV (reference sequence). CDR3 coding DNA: TGTGCCAGCAGTTCGGTAGGATGGACAGATACGCAGTATTTT. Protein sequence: CASSSVGWTDTQYF.

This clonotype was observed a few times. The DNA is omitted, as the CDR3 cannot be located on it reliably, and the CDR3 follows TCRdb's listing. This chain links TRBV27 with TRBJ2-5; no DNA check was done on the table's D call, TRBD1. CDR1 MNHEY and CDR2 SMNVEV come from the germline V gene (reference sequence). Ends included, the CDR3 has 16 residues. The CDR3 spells CASSFRGRGPQETQYF.

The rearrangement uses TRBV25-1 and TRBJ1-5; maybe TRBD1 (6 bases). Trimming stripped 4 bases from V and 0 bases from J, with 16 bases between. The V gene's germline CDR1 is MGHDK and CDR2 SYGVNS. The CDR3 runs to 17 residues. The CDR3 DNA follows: TGTGCCAGCAGTGGGGGGCCGGGAGTGTATAGCAATCAGCCCCAGCATTTT. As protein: CASSGGPGVYSNQPQHF. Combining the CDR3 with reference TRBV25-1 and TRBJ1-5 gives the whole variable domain EADIYQTPRYLVIGTGKKITLECSQTMGHDKMYWYQQDPGMELHLIHYSYGVNSTEKGDLSSESTVSRIRTEHFPLTLESARPSHTSQYLCASSGGPGVYSNQPQHFGDGTRLSIL.

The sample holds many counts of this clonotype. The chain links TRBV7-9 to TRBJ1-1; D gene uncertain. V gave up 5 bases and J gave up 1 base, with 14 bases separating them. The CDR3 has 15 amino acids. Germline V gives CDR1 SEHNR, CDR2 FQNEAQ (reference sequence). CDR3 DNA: TGTGCCAGCAGCCCGGCGGACGGGCAGAACACTGAAGCTTTCTTT. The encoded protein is CASSPADGQNTEAFF.

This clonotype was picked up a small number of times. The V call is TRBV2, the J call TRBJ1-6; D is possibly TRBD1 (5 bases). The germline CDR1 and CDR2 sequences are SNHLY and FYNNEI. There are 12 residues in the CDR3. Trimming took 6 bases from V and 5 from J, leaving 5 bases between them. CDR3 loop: CASRGDNSPLHF. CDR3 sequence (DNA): TGTGCCAGCAGGGGGGATAATTCACCCCTCCACTTT.

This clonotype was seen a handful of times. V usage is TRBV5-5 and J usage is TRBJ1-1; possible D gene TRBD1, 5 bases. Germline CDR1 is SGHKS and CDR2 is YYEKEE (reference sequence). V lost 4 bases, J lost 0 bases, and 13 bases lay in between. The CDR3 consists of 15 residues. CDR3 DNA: TGTGCCAGCAGCGAGATTCGGGGGATGAACACTGAAGCTTTCTTT. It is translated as CASSEIRGMNTEAFF.

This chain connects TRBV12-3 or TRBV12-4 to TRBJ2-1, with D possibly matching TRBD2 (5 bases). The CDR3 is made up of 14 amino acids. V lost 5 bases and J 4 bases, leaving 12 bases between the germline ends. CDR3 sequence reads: CASSVDYTYNEQFF. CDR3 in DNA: TGTGCCAGCAGTGTTGACTACACGTACAATGAGCAGTTCTTC.

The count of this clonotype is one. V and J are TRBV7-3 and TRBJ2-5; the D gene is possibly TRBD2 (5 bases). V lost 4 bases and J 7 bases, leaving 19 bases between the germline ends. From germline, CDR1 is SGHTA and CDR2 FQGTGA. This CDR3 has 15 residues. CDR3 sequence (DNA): TGTGCCAGCAGCTCCCCTGAGAGCCGGGGTCGGACCCAGTACTTC. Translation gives CASSSPESRGRTQYF.

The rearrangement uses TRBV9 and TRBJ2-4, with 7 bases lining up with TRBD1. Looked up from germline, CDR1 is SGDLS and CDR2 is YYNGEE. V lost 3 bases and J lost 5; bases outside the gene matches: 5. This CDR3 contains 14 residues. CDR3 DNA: TGTGCCAGCAGCGCCTGGGACAGTGAAAACATTCAGTACTTC. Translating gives CASSAWDSENIQYF.

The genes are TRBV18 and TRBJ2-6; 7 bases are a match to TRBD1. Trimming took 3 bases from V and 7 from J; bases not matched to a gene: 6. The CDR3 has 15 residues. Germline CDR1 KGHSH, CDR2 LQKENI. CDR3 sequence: CASSPIQGPANVLTF. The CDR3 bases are TGTGCCAGCTCACCGATACAGGGGCCCGCCAACGTCCTGACTTTC.

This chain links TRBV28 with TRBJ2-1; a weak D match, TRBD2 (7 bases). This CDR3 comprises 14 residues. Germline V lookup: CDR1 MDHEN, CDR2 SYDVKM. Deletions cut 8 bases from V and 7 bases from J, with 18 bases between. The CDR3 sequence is CASDGGPLRNEQFF. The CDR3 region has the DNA TGTGCCAGCGACGGGGGGCCTCTAAGGAATGAGCAGTTCTTC.

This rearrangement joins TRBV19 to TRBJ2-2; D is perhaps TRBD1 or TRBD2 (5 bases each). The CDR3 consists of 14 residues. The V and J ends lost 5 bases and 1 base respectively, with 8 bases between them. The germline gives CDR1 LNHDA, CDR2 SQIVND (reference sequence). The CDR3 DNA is TGTGCCAGTAGTGGGACGGTGAACACCGGGGAGCTGTTTTTT. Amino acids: CASSGTVNTGELFF.

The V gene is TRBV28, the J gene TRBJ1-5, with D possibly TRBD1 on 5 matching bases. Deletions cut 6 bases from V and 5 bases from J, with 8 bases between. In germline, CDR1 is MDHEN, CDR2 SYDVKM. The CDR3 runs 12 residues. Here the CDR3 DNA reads TGTGCCAGCAGATTCAGGGATCAGCCCCAGCATTTT. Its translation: CASRFRDQPQHF.